The clone carrying this T cell receptor (beta chain) was observed a handful of times. As yet, its antigen is unknown. This sample was taken from a study of beta chain features in type 1 diabetes. Whole-study findings and limits: In every one of the four CD4+ subsets, TCRB CDR3s were moderately but significantly shorter in Type 1 diabetes patients.

The germline V gene has CDR1 MNHEY and CDR2 SVGAGI. V shed 0 bases and J shed 6 bases, with 14 bases lying between them. CDR3 length: 15 amino acids. The sequenced template was cDNA made from the entire isolated RNA. Measured with immunoSEQ multiplex PCR; TCRdb has only the in-frame clones, and not every one. Counted here are about 660,000 clones, about 14% occurring once; the ten biggest clones make up less than 0.04%. The clonotype comes from a young man with type 1 diabetes. Sequencing was done on a sample of naive CD4+ T cells from blood. The chain carries TRBV6-5 and TRBJ1-1; TRBD1 is a possible D gene (5 bases). The DNA for the CDR3 is TGTGCCAGCAGTTACTCGAAACAGGTGGGCGCTGAAGCTTTCTTT. This translates into CASSYSKQVGAEAFF.